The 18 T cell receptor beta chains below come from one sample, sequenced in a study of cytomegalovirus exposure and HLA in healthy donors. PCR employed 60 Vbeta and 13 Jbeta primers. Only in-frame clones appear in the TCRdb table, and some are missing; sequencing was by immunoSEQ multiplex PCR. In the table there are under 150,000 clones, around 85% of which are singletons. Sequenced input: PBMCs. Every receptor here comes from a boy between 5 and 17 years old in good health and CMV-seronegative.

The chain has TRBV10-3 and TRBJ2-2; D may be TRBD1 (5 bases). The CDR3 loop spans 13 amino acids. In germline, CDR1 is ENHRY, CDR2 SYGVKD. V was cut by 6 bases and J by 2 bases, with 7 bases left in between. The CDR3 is CAISQGNTGELFF. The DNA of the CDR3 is TGTGCCATCAGCCAGGGTAACACCGGGGAGCTGTTTTTT.

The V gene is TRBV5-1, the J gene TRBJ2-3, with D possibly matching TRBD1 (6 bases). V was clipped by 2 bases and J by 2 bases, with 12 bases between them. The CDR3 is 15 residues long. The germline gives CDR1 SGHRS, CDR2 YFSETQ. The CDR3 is CASSFVGQITDTQYF. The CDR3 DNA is TGCGCCAGCAGCTTTGTCGGACAGATCACAGATACGCAGTATTTT.

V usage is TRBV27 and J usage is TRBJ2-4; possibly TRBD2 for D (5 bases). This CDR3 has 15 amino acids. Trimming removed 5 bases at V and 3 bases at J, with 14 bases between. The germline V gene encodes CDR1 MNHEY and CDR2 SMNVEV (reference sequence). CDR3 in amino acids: CASSARVDYKNIQYF. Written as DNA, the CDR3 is TGTGCCAGCAGTGCGCGGGTCGACTACAAAAACATTCAGTACTTC.

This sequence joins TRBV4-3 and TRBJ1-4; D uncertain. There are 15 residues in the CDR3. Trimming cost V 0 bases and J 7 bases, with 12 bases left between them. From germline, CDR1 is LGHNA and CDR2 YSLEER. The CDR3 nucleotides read TGCGCCAGCAGCCAAGATTGGAGGTTAACTGAAAAACTGTTTTTT. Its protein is CASSQDWRLTEKLFF.

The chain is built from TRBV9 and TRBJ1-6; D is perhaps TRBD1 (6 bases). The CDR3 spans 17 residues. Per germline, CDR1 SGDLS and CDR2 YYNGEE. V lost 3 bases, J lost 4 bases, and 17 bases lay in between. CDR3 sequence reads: CASSARQGSDYNSPLHF. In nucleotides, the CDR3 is TGTGCCAGCAGCGCCCGCCAGGGGAGTGATTATAATTCACCCCTCCACTTT.

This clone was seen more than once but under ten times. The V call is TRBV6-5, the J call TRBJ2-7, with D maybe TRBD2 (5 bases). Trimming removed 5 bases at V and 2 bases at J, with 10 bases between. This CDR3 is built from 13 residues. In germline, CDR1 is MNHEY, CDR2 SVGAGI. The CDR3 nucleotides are TGTGCCAGCAGTGGGAGAAGACCCTACGAGCAGTACTTC. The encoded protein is CASSGRRPYEQYF.

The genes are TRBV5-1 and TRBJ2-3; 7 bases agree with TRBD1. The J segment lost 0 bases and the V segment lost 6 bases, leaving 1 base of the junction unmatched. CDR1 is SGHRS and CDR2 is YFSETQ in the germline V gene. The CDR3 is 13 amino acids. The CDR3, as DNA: TGCGCCAGCACAGGGGGAAGCACAGATACGCAGTATTTT. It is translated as CASTGGSTDTQYF.

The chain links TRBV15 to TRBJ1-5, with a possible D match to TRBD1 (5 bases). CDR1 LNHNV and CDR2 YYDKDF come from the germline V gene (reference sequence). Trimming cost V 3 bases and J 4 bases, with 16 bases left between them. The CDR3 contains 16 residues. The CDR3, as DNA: TGTGCCACCAGCAGTGGCGGGGACGGCGAGAATCAGCCCCAGCATTTT. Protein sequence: CATSSGGDGENQPQHF.

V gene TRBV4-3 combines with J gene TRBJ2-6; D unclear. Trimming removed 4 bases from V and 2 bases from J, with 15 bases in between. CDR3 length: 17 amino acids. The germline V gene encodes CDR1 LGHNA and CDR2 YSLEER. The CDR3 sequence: CASSLEQPSTGANVLTF. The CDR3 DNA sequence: TGCGCCAGCAGCCTCGAACAGCCGTCGACTGGGGCCAACGTCCTGACTTTC.

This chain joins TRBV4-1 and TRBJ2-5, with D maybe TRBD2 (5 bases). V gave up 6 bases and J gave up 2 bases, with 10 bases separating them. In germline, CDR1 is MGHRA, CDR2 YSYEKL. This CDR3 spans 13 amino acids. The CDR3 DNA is TGCGCCAGCAGTGACCGGGGACAAGAGACCCAGTACTTC. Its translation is CASSDRGQETQYF.

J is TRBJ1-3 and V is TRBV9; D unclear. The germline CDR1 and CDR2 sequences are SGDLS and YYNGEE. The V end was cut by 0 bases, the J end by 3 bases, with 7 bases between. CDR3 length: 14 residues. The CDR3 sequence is CASSVASGGNTIYF. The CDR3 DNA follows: TGTGCCAGCAGCGTAGCATCCGGTGGAAACACCATATATTTT.

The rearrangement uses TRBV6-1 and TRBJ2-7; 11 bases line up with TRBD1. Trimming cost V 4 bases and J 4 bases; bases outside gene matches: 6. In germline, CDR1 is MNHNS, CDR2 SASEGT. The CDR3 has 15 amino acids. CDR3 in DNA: TGTGCCAGCAGTGGGACAGGGGGCAAGGTGTACGAGCAGTACTTC. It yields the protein CASSGTGGKVYEQYF.

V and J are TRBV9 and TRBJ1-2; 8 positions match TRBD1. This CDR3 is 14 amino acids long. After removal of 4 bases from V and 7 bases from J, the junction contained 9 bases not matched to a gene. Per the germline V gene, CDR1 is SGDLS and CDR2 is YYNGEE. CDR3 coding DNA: TGTGCCAGCAGCACAAGACAGGGGTTAGGTGGCTACACCTTC. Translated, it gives CASSTRQGLGGYTF.

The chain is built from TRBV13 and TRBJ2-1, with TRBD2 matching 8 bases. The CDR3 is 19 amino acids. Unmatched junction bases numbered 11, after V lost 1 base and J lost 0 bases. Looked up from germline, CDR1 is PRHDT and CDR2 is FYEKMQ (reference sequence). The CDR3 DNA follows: TGTGCCAGCAGCTTAGAATTTGGGGGTAGCGGGAACTCCTACAATGAGCAGTTCTTC. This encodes CASSLEFGGSGNSYNEQFF.

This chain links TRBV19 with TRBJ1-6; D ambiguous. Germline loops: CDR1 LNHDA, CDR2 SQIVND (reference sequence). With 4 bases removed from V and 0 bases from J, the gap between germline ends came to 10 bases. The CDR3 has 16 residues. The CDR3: CASSSVPSSYNSPLHF. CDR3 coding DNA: TGTGCCAGTAGTAGCGTCCCGAGCTCCTATAATTCACCCCTCCACTTT.

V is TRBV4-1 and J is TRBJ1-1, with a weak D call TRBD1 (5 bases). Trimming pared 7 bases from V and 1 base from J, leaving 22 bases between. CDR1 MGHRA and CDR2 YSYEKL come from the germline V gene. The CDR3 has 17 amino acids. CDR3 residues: CASTLKGFYFRNTEAFF. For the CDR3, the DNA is TGCGCCAGCACCCTAAAGGGGTTCTATTTCAGGAACACTGAAGCTTTCTTT.

CDR3 amino acids: CASANRGGYTF. CDR3 DNA sequence: TGTGCCAGCGCCAACAGGGGCGGCTACACCTTC. The V call is TRBV6-6, the J call TRBJ1-2; 7 nucleotides line up with TRBD1. V gave up 8 bases and J gave up 8 bases; unmatched junction bases: 5. Germline V lookup: CDR1 MNHNY, CDR2 SVGAGI (reference sequence). This CDR3 comprises 11 residues.

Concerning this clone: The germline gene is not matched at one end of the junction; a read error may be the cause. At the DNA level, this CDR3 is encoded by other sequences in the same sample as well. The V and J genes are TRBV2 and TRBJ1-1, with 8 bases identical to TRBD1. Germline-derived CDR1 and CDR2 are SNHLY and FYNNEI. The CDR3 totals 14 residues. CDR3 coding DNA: TGTGCCAGCAGGTCCAGGGGGCGCGGCACTGAGGCTTTCTTT. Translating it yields CASRSRGRGTEAFF. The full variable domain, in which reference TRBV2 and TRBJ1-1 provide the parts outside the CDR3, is EPEVTQTPSHQVTQMGQEVILRCVPISNHLYFYWYRQILGQKVEFLVSFYNNEISEKSEIFDDQFSVERPDGSNFTLKIRSTKLEDSAMYFCASRSRGRGTEAFFGQGTRLTVV.